This T cell receptor beta chain was captured in a study of blood T cells in healthy people across ages. Using a J-beta primer mix together with a sample-barcoded 5' primer, a second PCR was run for roughly 6 to 11 cycles. TCRdb analysed the 5' RACE reads with MiXCR anew, one entry per CDR3 protein. The table includes some 1.5 million distinct CDR3 sequences, 25% to 30% detected once. This clonotype was seen only once. Germline assignment: CDR1 LNHDA and CDR2 SQIVND (reference sequence). This CDR3 has 16 residues. With V trimmed by 5 bases and J by 1 base, 6 bases remained unmatched. The chain combines TRBV19 with TRBJ1-5; TRBD1 matches at 9 bases. This clonotype originated in a woman in her twenties or thirties in good health. Sequencing used blood. In DNA, the CDR3 is TGTGCCAGTAGTGTTGGGACAGGGACGAGCAATCAGCCCCAGCATTTT. Protein: CASSVGTGTSNQPQHF.